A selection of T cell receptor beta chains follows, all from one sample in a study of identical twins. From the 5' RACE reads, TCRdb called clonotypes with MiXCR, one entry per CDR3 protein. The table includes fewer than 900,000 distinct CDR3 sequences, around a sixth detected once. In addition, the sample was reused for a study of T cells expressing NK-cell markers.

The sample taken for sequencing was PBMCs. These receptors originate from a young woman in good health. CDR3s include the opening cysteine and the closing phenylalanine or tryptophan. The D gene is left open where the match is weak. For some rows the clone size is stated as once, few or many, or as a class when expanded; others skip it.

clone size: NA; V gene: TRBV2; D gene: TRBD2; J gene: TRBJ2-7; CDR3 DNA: TGTGCCAGCCTAAGCGGGACCCCCAACGAGCAGTACTTC; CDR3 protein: CASLSGTPNEQYF
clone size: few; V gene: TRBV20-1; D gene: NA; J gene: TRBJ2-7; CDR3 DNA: TGCAGTGCTATAAACTACGGACACTCCTACGAGCAGTACTTC; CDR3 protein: CSAINYGHSYEQYF
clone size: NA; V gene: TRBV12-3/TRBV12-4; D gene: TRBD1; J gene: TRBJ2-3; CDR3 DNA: TGTGCCAGCAGTCCGTATCGAGGGGGCGGGGATACGCAGTATTTT; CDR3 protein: CASSPYRGGGDTQYF
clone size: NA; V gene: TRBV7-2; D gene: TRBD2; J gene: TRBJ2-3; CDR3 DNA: TGTGCCAGCAGCTTAGAGCGGGGGGGCCGTTCGGATACGCAGTATTTT; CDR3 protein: CASSLERGGRSDTQYF
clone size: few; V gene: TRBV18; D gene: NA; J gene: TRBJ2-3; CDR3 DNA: TGTGCCAGCTCACCACCGGTATCAGATACGCAGTATTTT; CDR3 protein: CASSPPVSDTQYF
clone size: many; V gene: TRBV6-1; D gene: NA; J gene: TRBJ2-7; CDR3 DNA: TGTGCCAGCACTAGGGGGAAGGCCCTCGGCGAGCAGTACTTC; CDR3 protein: CASTRGKALGEQYF
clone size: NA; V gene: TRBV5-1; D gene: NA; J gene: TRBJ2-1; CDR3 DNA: TGCGCCAGCAGCTTGGTAGCAACAAGCCTCGGGAATGAGCAGTTCTTC; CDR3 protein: CASSLVATSLGNEQFF
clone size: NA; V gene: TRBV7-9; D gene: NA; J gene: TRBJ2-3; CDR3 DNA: TGTGCCAGCAGATCAGGGACCACAGATACGCAGTATTTT; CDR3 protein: CASRSGTTDTQYF
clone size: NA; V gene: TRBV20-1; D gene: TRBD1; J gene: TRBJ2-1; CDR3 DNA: TGCAGTGCCAACCGCGGGACAGGGGAAGATGAGCAGTTCTTC; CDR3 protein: CSANRGTGEDEQFF
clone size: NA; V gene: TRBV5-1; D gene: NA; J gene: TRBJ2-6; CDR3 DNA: TGCGCCAGCAGCTTGGAAGCAGTTTATCCTCCTGGGGCCAACGTCCTGACTTTC; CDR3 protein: CASSLEAVYPPGANVLTF
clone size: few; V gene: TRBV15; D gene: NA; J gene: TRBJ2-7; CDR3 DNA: TGTGCCACCAGCAACCGACTAGGCCACGAGCAGTACTTC; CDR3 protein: CATSNRLGHEQYF
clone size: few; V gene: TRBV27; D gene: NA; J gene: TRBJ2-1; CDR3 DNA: TGTGCCAGCCTGGGGGCTCTTTACAATGAGCAGTTCTTC; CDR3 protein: CASLGALYNEQFF
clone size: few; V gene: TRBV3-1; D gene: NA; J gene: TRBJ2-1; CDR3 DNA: TGTGCCAGCAGCCTCCCCCGAGGGGAGAGATACAATGAGCAGTTCTTC; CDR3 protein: CASSLPRGERYNEQFF
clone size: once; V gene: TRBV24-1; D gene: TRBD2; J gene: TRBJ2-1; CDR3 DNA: TGTGCCACCAGTCACAGCGGGAGGGCTAATGAGCAGTTCTTC; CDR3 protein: CATSHSGRANEQFF
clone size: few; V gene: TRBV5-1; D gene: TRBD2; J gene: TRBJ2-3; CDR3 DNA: TGCGCCAGCAGTTCGGGTAGCGGGGCGACCACAGATACGCAGTATTTT; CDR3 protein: CASSSGSGATTDTQYF
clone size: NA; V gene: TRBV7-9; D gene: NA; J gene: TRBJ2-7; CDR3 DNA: TGTGCCAGCAGTTGGGGTGGGGGAAGACTGATCTACGAGCAGTACTTC; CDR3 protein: CASSWGGGRLIYEQYF
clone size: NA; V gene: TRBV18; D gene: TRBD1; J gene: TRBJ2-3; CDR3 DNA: TGTGCCAGCTCACCACGGCAACAGGGGGCAACAGACACGCAGTATTTT; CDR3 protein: CASSPRQQGATDTQYF
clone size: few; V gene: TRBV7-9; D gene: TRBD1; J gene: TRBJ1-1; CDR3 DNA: TGTGCCAGCAGCCCCTCGGGACAGTCAGGATACACTGAAGCTTTCTTT; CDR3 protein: CASSPSGQSGYTEAFF
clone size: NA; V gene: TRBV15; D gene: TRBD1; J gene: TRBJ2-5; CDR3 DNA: TGTGCCACCAGCAGATCCGGGACAGGGGGCGCCGAGACCCAGTACTTC; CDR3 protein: CATSRSGTGGAETQYF
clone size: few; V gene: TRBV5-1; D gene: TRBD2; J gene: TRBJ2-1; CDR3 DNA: TGCGCCAGCAGCCCTATTAGCGGGAGGGCTTACAATGAGCAGTTCTTC; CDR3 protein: CASSPISGRAYNEQFF
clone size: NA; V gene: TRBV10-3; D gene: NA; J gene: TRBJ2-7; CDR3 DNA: TGTGCCATCGGGGACAACGAGCAGTACTTC; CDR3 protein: CAIGDNEQYF
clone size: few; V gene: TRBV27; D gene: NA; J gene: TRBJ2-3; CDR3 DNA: TGTGCCAGCAGTTTAGGGGTCTTACCGATCACAGATACGCAGTATTTT; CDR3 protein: CASSLGVLPITDTQYF
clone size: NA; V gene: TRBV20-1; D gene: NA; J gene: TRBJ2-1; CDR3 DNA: TGCAGTGCTGGACCGATGGGGGGATGGAATGAGCAGTTCTTC; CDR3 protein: CSAGPMGGWNEQFF
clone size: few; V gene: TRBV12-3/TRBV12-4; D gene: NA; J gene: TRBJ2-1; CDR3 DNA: TGTGCCAGCAGCCTCCAGGTAGGCTTCTCCTACAATGAGCAGTTCTTC; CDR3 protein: CASSLQVGFSYNEQFF
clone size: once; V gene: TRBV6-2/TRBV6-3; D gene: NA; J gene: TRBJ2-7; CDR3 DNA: TGTGCCAGCACCGAAATGGGCTACGAGCAGTACTTC; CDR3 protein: CASTEMGYEQYF
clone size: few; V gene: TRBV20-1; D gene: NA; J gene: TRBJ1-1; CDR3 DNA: TGCAGTGCTAGAGGTGGGGTTTTGACTGAAGCTTTCTTT; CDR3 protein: CSARGGVLTEAFF
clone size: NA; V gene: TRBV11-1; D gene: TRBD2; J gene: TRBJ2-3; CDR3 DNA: TGTGCCAGCAGCCGATGGACTAGCGGGGGTTACGGGGACACAGATACGCAGTATTTT; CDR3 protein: CASSRWTSGGYGDTDTQYF
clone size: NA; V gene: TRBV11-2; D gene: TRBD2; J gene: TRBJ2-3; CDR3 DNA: TGTGCCAGCAGCTTAGAGGGACTAGCGGGGGGTCCAAGCACAGATACGCAGTATTTT; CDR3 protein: CASSLEGLAGGPSTDTQYF
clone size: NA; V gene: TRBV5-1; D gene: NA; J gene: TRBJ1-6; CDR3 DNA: TGCGCCAGCAACCCAGGGGAAGCTAATTCACCCCTCCACTTT; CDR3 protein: CASNPGEANSPLHF
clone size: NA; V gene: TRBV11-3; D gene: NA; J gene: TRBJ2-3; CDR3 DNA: TGTGCCAGCAGCGGGAATGGGGGATTAGATACGCAGTATTTT; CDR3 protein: CASSGNGGLDTQYF
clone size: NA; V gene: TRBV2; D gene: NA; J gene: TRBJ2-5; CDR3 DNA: TGTGCCAGCACCAGGACTTCCCAAGAGACCCAGTACTTC; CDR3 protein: CASTRTSQETQYF
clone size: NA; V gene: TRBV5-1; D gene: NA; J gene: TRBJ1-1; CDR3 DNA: TGCGCCAGCAGCCTGGGGATTCCGAACACTGAAGCTTTCTTT; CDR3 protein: CASSLGIPNTEAFF